Following are 32 T cell receptor beta chains from one sample sequenced in a study of ipilimumab plus nivolumab after autologous stem cell transplantation. Sequencing was performed with immunoSEQ multiplex PCR; in TCRdb, only in-frame clones are kept and a portion is missing. The repertoire includes 15,000 or so clones, 65% to 85% of them detected once, and 10% sits in the top ten. Material: PBMCs, obtained in a trial of ipilimumab plus nivolumab as post-transplant consolidation. These receptor sequences come from a male donor with primary mediastinal lymphoma.

This chain joins TRBV29-1 and TRBJ2-2; D is perhaps TRBD1 or TRBD2 (5 bases each). CDR3 length: 12 amino acids. Trimming removed 6 bases at V and 5 bases at J, with 10 bases between. Germline CDR1 reads SQVTM; CDR2 reads ANQGSEA. The CDR3 is CSVGVLTGELFF. In DNA form, the CDR3 reads TGCAGCGTGGGGGTATTAACCGGGGAGCTGTTTTTT.

The chain has TRBV19 and TRBJ1-1; D ambiguous. The CDR3 runs to 14 residues. Germline lookup yields CDR1 LNHDA and CDR2 SQIVND (reference sequence). The V end lost 2 bases, the J end lost 1 base, and 8 bases lay between the germline ends. The CDR3 nucleotides read TGTGCCAGTAGTATACAGCTAAAGAACACTGAAGCTTTCTTT. The encoded protein is CASSIQLKNTEAFF.

This chain uses TRBV9 with TRBJ2-2; D is undetermined. Looked up from germline, CDR1 is SGDLS and CDR2 is YYNGEE. This CDR3 comprises 16 residues. Deletions cut 2 bases from V and 3 bases from J, with 14 bases between. CDR3 protein: CASSVDRTADTGELFF. The CDR3 bases are TGTGCCAGCAGCGTCGACCGGACGGCGGACACCGGGGAGCTGTTTTTT.

Here the CDR3 reads CASSDRSSYEQYF. DNA of the CDR3: TGTGCCAGCAGCGACAGGAGCTCCTACGAGCAGTACTTC. V is TRBV7-2 and J is TRBJ2-7; TRBD1 is a possible D gene (6 bases). Germline V CDR1 and CDR2: SGHTA, FQGNSA. Trimming shortened V by 5 bases and J by 0 bases, and 8 bases separated the two germline ends. The CDR3 length is 13 residues.

This clone has more than one count but fewer than ten. The CDR3 here is CASSVGPGTPTGELFF. CDR3 DNA sequence: TGTGCCAGCAGCGTAGGCCCGGGGACCCCCACCGGGGAGCTGTTTTTT. The chain recombines TRBV9 with TRBJ2-2; D tentatively reads TRBD1 or TRBD2 (5 bases each). V was cut by 0 bases and J by 4 bases, with 13 bases left in between. The CDR3 sequence is 16 residues long. Germline V gives CDR1 SGDLS, CDR2 YYNGEE.

V gene TRBV16 combines with J gene TRBJ2-7; no reliable D call. The CDR3 is 12 residues long. V gave up 3 bases and J gave up 3 bases, with 6 bases separating them. Germline CDR1 KGHSY, CDR2 FQNENV. The CDR3 is CASSQLLYEQYF. DNA of the CDR3: TGTGCCAGCAGCCAGTTACTCTACGAGCAGTACTTC.

The rearrangement joins TRBV5-1 to TRBJ2-5; maybe TRBD1 (6 bases). The CDR3 extends over 15 amino acids. V was trimmed by 4 bases and J by 4 bases, leaving 17 bases between them. Germline V gives CDR1 SGHRS, CDR2 YFSETQ. The CDR3 is CASSPSSSGVETQYF. The DNA of the CDR3 is TGCGCCAGCAGCCCGTCAAGCTCAGGGGTAGAGACCCAGTACTTC. Variable domain in full (rest from reference TRBV5-1 and TRBJ2-5): KAGVTQTPRYLIKTRGQQVTLSCSPISGHRSVSWYQQTPGQGLQFLFEYFSETQRNKGNFPGRFSGRQFSNSRSEMNVSTLELGDSALYLCASSPSSSGVETQYFGPGTRLLVL.

This sequence joins TRBV30 and TRBJ2-7, with TRBD1 matching over 8 bases. The ends lost 0 bases at V and 5 bases at J; junction bases unmatched: 6. This CDR3 is built from 14 residues. CDR1 is GTSNPN and CDR2 is SVGIG in the germline V gene (reference sequence). CDR3 DNA sequence: TGTGCCTGGAGTGTACTGGACAGGGTGGACGAGCAGTACTTC. It codes for CAWSVLDRVDEQYF.

V usage is TRBV6-1 and J usage is TRBJ1-5; 7 bases are shared with TRBD1. Germline V gives CDR1 MNHNS, CDR2 SASEGT. There are 15 residues in the CDR3. V was clipped by 6 bases and J by 2 bases; unmatched bases: 7. As DNA, the CDR3 is TGTGCCAGCAGGCCGACAGGGAGCGGCAATCAGCCCCAGCATTTT. It is translated as CASRPTGSGNQPQHF.

In its sample, this clone was seen a few times. The V call is TRBV6-4, the J call TRBJ2-6; D is undetermined. The V and J ends lost 2 bases and 0 bases respectively, with 2 bases between them. CDR1 and CDR2 from the germline V gene are MRHNA and SNTAGT. The CDR3 extends over 14 amino acids. The CDR3 is CASSDNSGANVLTF. DNA of the CDR3: TGTGCCAGCAGTGACAACTCTGGGGCCAACGTCCTGACTTTC.

Worth noting for this clone: The junction differs from germline at one of its ends, possibly a read error. The chain carries TRBV2 and TRBJ1-2; 8 bases agree with TRBD1. Germline CDR1 and CDR2: SNHLY and FYNNEI. CDR3 length: 13 residues. The CDR3 DNA follows: TGTGCCAGCACTGAACAGGGGGGTAATGGCTACACCTTC. It is translated as CASTEQGGNGYTF.

J is TRBJ1-1 and V is TRBV7-3, with D possibly being TRBD1 (6 bases). Trimming took 6 bases from V and 0 from J, leaving 20 bases between them. Germline CDR1 is SGHTA and CDR2 is FQGTGA. CDR3 length: 17 amino acids. CDR3 nucleotide sequence: TGTGCCAGCAGTCCTCAGACGGGTAGGGGGATGAACACTGAAGCTTTCTTT. Its translation: CASSPQTGRGMNTEAFF.

V gene TRBV28 combines with J gene TRBJ1-6, with 7 bases lining up with TRBD1. Germline CDR1 is MDHEN and CDR2 is SYDVKM. The CDR3 runs to 14 residues. With 1 base clipped from V and 9 bases from J, the junction kept 3 bases outside the gene matches. The CDR3 bases are TGTGCCAGCAGTTTATCGGGACAGAGTTCACCCCTCCACTTT. Its protein is CASSLSGQSSPLHF. Full variable domain (missing parts from reference TRBV28 and TRBJ1-6): DVKVTQSSRYLVKRTGEKVFLECVQDMDHENMFWYRQDPGLGLRLIYFSYDVKMKEKGDIPEGYSVSREKKERFSLILESASTNQTSMYLCASSLSGQSSPLHFGNGTRLTVT.

By its share, this clone is medium-sized. This chain links TRBV7-9 with TRBJ2-1; D assignment may be TRBD1 or TRBD2 (5 bases each). The CDR3 loop spans 14 amino acids. Germline V gene sequence: CDR1 SEHNR, CDR2 FQNEAQ (reference sequence). V was pared by 1 base and J by 7 bases, with 11 bases between. This CDR3 reads CASSLVLGENEQFF. DNA for the CDR3: TGTGCCAGCAGCTTAGTTCTAGGGGAGAATGAGCAGTTCTTC.

The chain recombines TRBV6-5 with TRBJ1-3; no clear D gene. The CDR3 contains 14 residues. Germline assignment: CDR1 MNHEY and CDR2 SVGAGI. Trimming removed 6 bases at V and 1 base at J, with 10 bases between. CDR3 nucleotides: TGTGCCAGCAGGAAAACGGCTTCTGGAAACACCATATATTTT. This gives the protein CASRKTASGNTIYF.

The J gene is TRBJ2-7, the V gene TRBV28; D is undetermined. Germline CDR1 reads MDHEN; CDR2 reads SYDVKM. This CDR3 contains 12 residues. V was shortened by 6 bases and J by 4 bases, with 10 bases between the two germline ends. The CDR3 region is CASSTGVYEQYF. Written as DNA, the CDR3 is TGTGCCAGCAGCACGGGCGTTTACGAGCAGTACTTC.

J is TRBJ2-7 and V is TRBV27; tentative D call: TRBD2 (5 bases). The germline V and J ends were trimmed by 4 bases and 1 base, with 8 bases remaining between them. Germline lookup yields CDR1 MNHEY and CDR2 SMNVEV (reference sequence). This CDR3 is built from 13 residues. Here the CDR3 reads CASSSGFSYEQYF. The CDR3 region has the DNA TGTGCCAGCAGTTCGGGGTTTTCCTACGAGCAGTACTTC.

This rearrangement joins TRBV7-9 to TRBJ2-2, with a weak D call TRBD2 (5 bases). CDR3 size: 17 residues. Germline CDR1 reads SEHNR; CDR2 reads FQNEAQ (reference sequence). Trimming stripped 3 bases from V and 6 bases from J, with 20 bases between. The chain's CDR3 is CASSFIPSGIDAGELFF. CDR3 DNA sequence: TGTGCCAGCAGCTTTATCCCGAGCGGTATTGACGCCGGGGAGCTGTTTTTT.

V gene TRBV28 combines with J gene TRBJ2-3; TRBD2 agrees at 7 bases. V was pared by 5 bases and J by 2 bases, with 10 bases of the junction left unmatched. The V gene's germline CDR1 is MDHEN and CDR2 SYDVKM. This CDR3 comprises 16 residues. CDR3 sequence (DNA): TGTGCCAGCAGTGCCTTGGGTGCGGGGGACACAGATACGCAGTATTTT. It codes for CASSALGAGDTDTQYF.

This clone was counted a single time. The V gene is TRBV6-1, the J gene TRBJ2-7; 9 positions agree with TRBD2. J lost 1 base, V lost 2 bases, and 6 bases had no gene match. The CDR3 length is 16 residues. CDR1 is MNHNS and CDR2 is SASEGT in the germline V gene. The CDR3 coding sequence is TGTGCCAGCAGTGAAAGGAAAACTAGCGGGTCCTACGAGCAGTACTTC. Translation gives CASSERKTSGSYEQYF.

This clone has just a few counts. V is TRBV9 and J is TRBJ2-3, with TRBD2 identical over 12 bases. The germline gives CDR1 SGDLS, CDR2 YYNGEE. The CDR3 spans 17 residues. Germline trimming cut 5 bases from V and 3 bases from J; bases unmatched to any gene: 10. The CDR3 sequence is CASRATSGSWGTDTQYF. CDR3 sequence (DNA): TGTGCCAGCAGAGCGACTAGCGGGAGTTGGGGTACAGATACGCAGTATTTT. Variable domain in full (rest from reference TRBV9 and TRBJ2-3): DSGVTQTPKHLITATGQRVTLRCSPRSGDLSVYWYQQSLDQGLQFLIQYYNGEERAKGNILERFSAQQFPDLHSELNLSSLELGDSALYFCASRATSGSWGTDTQYFGPGTRLTVL.

The V call is TRBV4-1, the J call TRBJ2-1; D ambiguous. V was pared by 2 bases and J by 0 bases, with 14 bases between. CDR3 length: 17 residues. The V gene's germline CDR1 is MGHRA and CDR2 YSYEKL. The CDR3 DNA is TGCGCCAGCAGCCAAAGAGACTTAGGATTCTCCTACAATGAGCAGTTCTTC. Its protein product is CASSQRDLGFSYNEQFF.

V is TRBV7-2 and J is TRBJ2-3; TRBD2 aligns across 8 bases. This CDR3 spans 15 amino acids. The germline V gene has CDR1 SGHTA and CDR2 FQGNSA. V gave up 3 bases and J gave up 6 bases; unmatched junction bases: 8. CDR3 DNA sequence: TGTGCCAGCAGCTTTGTGACGGGGGGGTGGGATACGCAGTATTTT. Translating it yields CASSFVTGGWDTQYF.

V usage is TRBV6-5 and J usage is TRBJ1-3; 7 positions agree with TRBD1. The CDR3 is 15 residues long. CDR1 is MNHEY and CDR2 is SVGAGI in the germline V gene. V lost 2 bases to trimming and J lost 8 bases; unmatched junction nucleotides: 9. CDR3 residues: CASSYLTGAGDTIYF. DNA for the CDR3: TGTGCCAGCAGTTACCTCACAGGGGCGGGGGACACCATATATTTT.

This clone showed up just a few times. The CDR3 here is CSVGAGGNSPLHF. CDR3 sequence (DNA): TGCAGCGTTGGGGCAGGGGGAAATTCACCCCTCCACTTT. The chain uses TRBV29-1 and TRBJ1-6, with 7 nucleotides matching TRBD1. This CDR3 is 13 amino acids long. Trimming removed 4 bases from V and 7 bases from J; junction bases left unmatched: 4. Germline loops: CDR1 SQVTM, CDR2 ANQGSEA.

The chain's CDR3 is CASRVLAGGSSDTQYF. DNA for the CDR3: TGTGCCAGCAGGGTCCTAGCGGGAGGAAGTTCAGATACGCAGTATTTT. J is TRBJ2-3 and V is TRBV11-2; 11 nucleotides line up with TRBD2. V trimming: 6 bases; J trimming: 4 bases; junction bases outside the gene matches: 9. The germline CDR1 and CDR2 sequences are SGHAT and FQNNGV. This CDR3 contains 16 residues.

This chain connects TRBV5-1 to TRBJ2-3, with D unclear. Germline values: CDR1 SGHRS, CDR2 YFSETQ. The CDR3 consists of 16 residues. The V gene lost 0 bases and the J gene lost 4 bases, with 15 bases spanning the gap. The CDR3 reads CASSLEPLIPSDTQYF. The CDR3 DNA is TGCGCCAGCAGCTTGGAACCCTTAATACCCTCAGATACGCAGTATTTT.

The rearrangement links TRBV7-3 to TRBJ2-3; 10 nucleotides agree with TRBD2. Trimming took 2 bases from V and 5 from J; bases not matched to a gene: 7. The CDR3 contains 16 residues. CDR1 is SGHTA, CDR2 FQGTGA, per germline. The CDR3 nucleotides read TGTGCCAGCAGCTTACTAGGGTTAGCGGGAGGAGATACGCAGTATTTT. This codes for CASSLLGLAGGDTQYF.

This chain links TRBV15 with TRBJ1-5; D unresolved. CDR3 length equals 14 residues. Trimming stripped 6 bases from V and 2 bases from J, with 11 bases between. The V gene's germline CDR1 is LNHNV and CDR2 YYDKDF (reference sequence). This CDR3 reads CATRAGVGNQPQHF. Here the CDR3 DNA reads TGTGCCACCAGAGCAGGAGTGGGCAATCAGCCCCAGCATTTT. Drawing the rest from reference TRBV15 and TRBJ1-5, the complete variable domain is DAMVIQNPRYQVTQFGKPVTLSCSQTLNHNVMYWYQQKSSQAPKLLFHYYDKDFNNEADTPDNFQSRRPNTSFCFLDIRSPGLGDTAMYLCATRAGVGNQPQHFGDGTRLSIL.

The gene calls are TRBV9 and TRBJ2-5, with TRBD2 matching 9 bases. CDR3 length equals 16 residues. With 0 bases clipped from V and 2 bases from J, the junction kept 5 bases outside the gene matches. Germline lookup yields CDR1 SGDLS and CDR2 YYNGEE. CDR3: CASSVGGGGAQETQYF. CDR3 DNA sequence: TGTGCCAGCAGCGTAGGTGGCGGGGGGGCACAAGAGACCCAGTACTTC.

The chain uses TRBV30 and TRBJ1-2; 7 positions agree with TRBD1. The germline V gene encodes CDR1 GTSNPN and CDR2 SVGIG (reference sequence). With 4 bases clipped from V and 4 bases from J, the junction kept 9 bases outside the gene matches. The CDR3 has 14 amino acids. CDR3 bases: TGTGCCTGGACTCGGAACAGGGGAGGCTATGGCTACACCTTC. Translated: CAWTRNRGGYGYTF.

The chain employs TRBV10-2 and TRBJ2-7; tentatively, D is TRBD2 (5 bases). Trimming pared 4 bases from V and 7 bases from J, leaving 14 bases between. Germline CDR1 and CDR2: WSHSY and SAAADI. The CDR3 runs to 13 residues. The CDR3 DNA reads as TGCGCCAGCAGTGGGGCGGGTCCCTGGGAGCAGTACTTC. Its protein is CASSGAGPWEQYF.